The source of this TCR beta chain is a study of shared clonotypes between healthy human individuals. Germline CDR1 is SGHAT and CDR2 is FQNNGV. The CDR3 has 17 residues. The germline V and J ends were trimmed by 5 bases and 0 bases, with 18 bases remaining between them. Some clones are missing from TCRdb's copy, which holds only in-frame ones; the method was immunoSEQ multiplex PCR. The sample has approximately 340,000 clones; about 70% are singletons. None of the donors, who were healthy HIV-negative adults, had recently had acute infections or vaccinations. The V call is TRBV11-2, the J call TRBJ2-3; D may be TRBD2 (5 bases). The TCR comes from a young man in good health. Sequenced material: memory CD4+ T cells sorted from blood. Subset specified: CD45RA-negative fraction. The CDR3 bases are TGTGCCAGCAGCCCCCGCTGGGCAGCGGACAGCACAGATACGCAGTATTTT. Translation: CASSPRWAADSTDTQYF.